Below are 22 T cell receptor beta chains sequenced from a single sample in a study of identical twins. TCRdb processed the 5' RACE reads anew with MiXCR; each CDR3 protein has one entry. The table lists roughly 350,000 distinct CDR3 sequences, 12% of them singletons. In addition, the sample was reused for a study of yellow fever vaccine responses in identical twins.

The sequencing input was CD8+ T cells sorted from blood. The receptor source for this set is a woman aged 18-35 years in good health.

There are a few counts of this clonotype. The rearrangement joins TRBV12-3 or TRBV12-4 to TRBJ2-2; 11 positions agree with TRBD2. CDR3 length: 17 residues. The ends lost 6 bases at V and 3 bases at J; junction bases unmatched: 9. Written as DNA, the CDR3 is TGTGCCAGCAGCTACCCCGGACTAGCGGGTTACACCGGGGAGCTGTTTTTT. Encoded protein: CASSYPGLAGYTGELFF.

As DNA, the CDR3 is TGTGCCAGCAGCCCGATTACAGGGGTAGATGGCTACACCTTC. This codes for CASSPITGVDGYTF. The V gene is TRBV12-3 or TRBV12-4, the J gene TRBJ1-2; 7 nucleotides line up with TRBD1. The CDR3 extends over 14 amino acids. V gave up 6 bases and J gave up 6 bases; unmatched junction bases: 10.

This clonotype was seen a few times. This chain uses TRBV7-9 with TRBJ1-2; the match to TRBD1 covers 7 bases. There are 14 residues in the CDR3. Trimming cost V 5 bases and J 4 bases; bases outside gene matches: 7. Germline lookup yields CDR1 SEHNR and CDR2 FQNEAQ (reference sequence). The CDR3 nucleotides are TGTGCCAGCAGCCCCGGACAGGACAGCTATGGCTACACCTTC. Encoded protein: CASSPGQDSYGYTF.

This chain uses TRBV7-8 with TRBJ2-2, with 9 bases fitting TRBD2. There are 15 residues in the CDR3. Losses at the gene ends were 6 bases for V and 7 bases for J; bases not matched to a gene: 9. The germline CDR1 and CDR2 sequences are SGHVS and FQNEAQ. The CDR3: CASSSAGGGGGELFF. The CDR3 nucleotides are TGTGCCAGCAGTTCGGCGGGAGGGGGAGGCGGGGAGCTGTTTTTT.

This clonotype occurred a few times. V usage is TRBV6-5 and J usage is TRBJ2-2; D is unresolved. Looked up from germline, CDR1 is MNHEY and CDR2 is SVGAGI. The germline V and J ends were trimmed by 1 base and 6 bases, with 3 bases remaining between them. There are 12 residues in the CDR3. The CDR3 reads CASSYYSGELFF. Written as DNA, the CDR3 is TGTGCCAGCAGTTACTATTCCGGGGAGCTGTTTTTT.

This clonotype occurred a few times. The chain recombines TRBV2 with TRBJ2-7; D is undetermined. V lost 3 bases to trimming and J lost 2 bases, with 14 bases between them. CDR3 size: 15 residues. Germline values: CDR1 SNHLY, CDR2 FYNNEI. The CDR3 sequence: CASSDPEEFPYEQYF. The CDR3 DNA reads as TGTGCCAGCAGTGATCCGGAAGAGTTTCCCTACGAGCAGTACTTC.

The chain is built from TRBV27 and TRBJ2-2; 9 nucleotides line up with TRBD2. The germline gives CDR1 MNHEY, CDR2 SMNVEV (reference sequence). CDR3 length: 18 amino acids. V shed 0 bases, J shed 1 base, and the junction held 6 bases outside the gene matches. The DNA for the CDR3 is TGTGCCAGCAGTTTATCCCTAATAGCGGGAGAGAACACCGGGGAGCTGTTTTTT. Protein sequence: CASSLSLIAGENTGELFF.

The rearrangement joins TRBV24-1 to TRBJ2-5; 12 nucleotides align to TRBD2. The CDR3 runs to 17 residues. CDR1 and CDR2 from the germline V gene are KGHDR and SFDVKD. V was clipped by 2 bases and J by 1 base; unmatched bases: 4. CDR3 loop: CATSDSSGGVTQETQYF. DNA for the CDR3: TGTGCCACCAGTGATTCTAGCGGGGGGGTAACCCAAGAGACCCAGTACTTC.

This clonotype was recorded at least ten times. The rearrangement links TRBV2 to TRBJ2-7, with 11 bases matching TRBD2. The germline V gene has CDR1 SNHLY and CDR2 FYNNEI. The CDR3 is 15 residues long. V gave up 4 bases and J gave up 0 bases; unmatched junction bases: 2. CDR3: CASSATSGSSYEQYF. The CDR3 DNA is TGTGCCAGCAGTGCCACTAGCGGGAGCTCCTACGAGCAGTACTTC. Looking up the rest from reference TRBV2 and TRBJ2-7 gives the full variable domain: EPEVTQTPSHQVTQMGQEVILRCVPISNHLYFYWYRQILGQKVEFLVSFYNNEISEKSEIFDDQFSVERPDGSNFTLKIRSTKLEDSAMYFCASSATSGSSYEQYFGPGTRLTVT.

The rearrangement links TRBV12-3 or TRBV12-4 to TRBJ2-5; a weak D match, TRBD2 (7 bases). The CDR3 has 15 amino acids. V was cut by 6 bases and J by 2 bases, with 16 bases left in between. CDR3: CASSPGASGQETQYF. The CDR3 region has the DNA TGTGCCAGCAGCCCAGGGGCTAGCGGACAAGAGACCCAGTACTTC.

There are a few counts of this clonotype. The chain is built from TRBV10-2 and TRBJ2-3; 7 bases fit TRBD2. Germline V gene lookup returns CDR1 WSHSY and CDR2 SAAADI. The ends lost 7 bases at V and 5 bases at J; junction bases unmatched: 9. The CDR3 has 14 amino acids. In DNA, the CDR3 is TGCGCCAGCACTCAGGGCGGGGGTAAAGATACGCAGTATTTT. This codes for CASTQGGGKDTQYF.

Notes on this clonotype: Relative to the germline gene, one junction end is altered; a read error may explain this. CDR3 protein: CASSETGPHF. The CDR3 bases are TGTGCCAGCAGCGAAACAGGGCCGCATTTT. The chain couples TRBV9 to TRBJ1-1, with a possible D match to TRBD1 (6 bases). Looked up from germline, CDR1 is SGDLS and CDR2 is YYNGEE. The CDR3 is made up of 10 amino acids.

This clonotype showed up just a few times. The V call is TRBV10-3, the J call TRBJ2-2; the D gene is possibly TRBD1 (6 bases). In germline, CDR1 is ENHRY, CDR2 SYGVKD. The CDR3 has 15 residues. The V gene lost 5 bases and the J gene lost 6 bases, with 16 bases spanning the gap. The CDR3 DNA sequence: TGTGCCATCAGTAAGCTATGGACAGTCCCCGGGGAGCTGTTTTTT. It translates to CAISKLWTVPGELFF.

J is TRBJ2-3 and V is TRBV27; the D gene is possibly TRBD2 (6 bases). CDR3 length: 15 residues. Trimming cost V 8 bases and J 1 base, with 16 bases left between them. Germline CDR1 is MNHEY and CDR2 is SMNVEV (reference sequence). The CDR3 loop reads CASRVWAGRTDTQYF. CDR3 in DNA: TGTGCCAGCCGAGTCTGGGCGGGACGCACAGATACGCAGTATTTT.

This clonotype was seen more than once but under ten times. J is TRBJ2-7 and V is TRBV10-3; possibly TRBD1 for D (5 bases). Trimming cost V 3 bases and J 4 bases, with 13 bases left between them. Germline CDR1 and CDR2: ENHRY and SYGVKD. CDR3 length: 14 residues. The CDR3: CAISEPGSRYEQYV. In DNA form, the CDR3 reads TGTGCCATCAGTGAACCAGGGTCCAGGTACGAGCAGTACGTC.

There are a few counts of this clonotype. The CDR3 here is CASSEDKGQGKNIQYF. The CDR3 bases are TGTGCCAGCAGTGAAGATAAAGGACAGGGGAAAAACATTCAGTACTTC. V usage is TRBV6-1 and J usage is TRBJ2-4, with TRBD1 matching 9 bases. Germline V gene sequence: CDR1 MNHNS, CDR2 SASEGT. The trim removed 1 base at V and 4 bases at J, leaving 5 bases unmatched. CDR3 length equals 16 residues.

The genes are TRBV9 and TRBJ2-7; tentative D call: TRBD2 (5 bases). V was clipped by 6 bases and J by 6 bases, with 19 bases between them. The germline gives CDR1 SGDLS, CDR2 YYNGEE. The CDR3 consists of 14 residues. The CDR3 region is CASTLGGELGEQYF. Written as DNA, the CDR3 is TGTGCCAGCACACTGGGTGGGGAGTTGGGCGAGCAGTACTTC.

This clonotype appeared many times. This rearrangement joins TRBV20-1 to TRBJ2-7; the D is unclear. CDR1 is DFQATT, CDR2 SNEGSKA, per germline (reference sequence). Trimming took 0 bases from V and 3 from J, leaving 3 bases between them. This CDR3 is 11 amino acids long. The CDR3 DNA reads TGCAGTGCTAGAGAGGACTACGAGCAGTACTTC. It is translated as CSAREDYEQYF.

The sample holds many counts of this clonotype. The chain employs TRBV12-3 or TRBV12-4 and TRBJ1-4; TRBD1 is a possible D gene (5 bases). The V gene lost 1 base and the J gene lost 10 bases, with 13 bases spanning the gap. This CDR3 has 14 residues. The CDR3 nucleotides read TGTGCCAGCAGTTTAGGGGGCCTCTGGGGAAAACTGTTTTTT. Protein: CASSLGGLWGKLFF.

The genes are TRBV28 and TRBJ2-1; 11 bases fit TRBD1. Losses at the gene ends were 3 bases for V and 10 bases for J; bases not matched to a gene: 14. Germline CDR1 MDHEN, CDR2 SYDVKM. The CDR3 sequence is 17 residues long. CDR3 DNA sequence: TGTGCCAGCAGTTTCCCGACGGGACAGGGGGTTCGCGAAGAGCAGTTCTTC. The encoded protein is CASSFPTGQGVREEQFF.

The chain links TRBV6-1 to TRBJ2-2; perhaps TRBD1 as D (5 bases). V gave up 8 bases and J gave up 4 bases, with 14 bases separating them. The CDR3 length is 14 residues. CDR1 is MNHNS, CDR2 SASEGT, per germline. In DNA, the CDR3 is TGTGCCAGCTCGACAGTGTCATCCACCGGGGAGCTGTTTTTT. It translates to CASSTVSSTGELFF.

This clonotype was seen a handful of times. V gene TRBV5-1 combines with J gene TRBJ2-7; possibly TRBD1 or TRBD2 for D (5 bases each). Per germline, CDR1 SGHRS and CDR2 YFSETQ. V was pared by 3 bases and J by 5 bases, with 12 bases between. The CDR3 has 13 residues. This CDR3 is CASSSAGSNEQYF. DNA of the CDR3: TGCGCCAGCAGCTCGGCAGGGAGTAACGAGCAGTACTTC.